This T cell receptor beta chain was retrieved from a study of regulatory T cells. The study, taken as a whole, reports: Skewed V and J usage and few unique V-J pairs marked patient repertoires, most in Tregs. In CD3G-deficient patients, conventional CD4+ T cells were enriched for hydrophobic CDR3 residues at positions 6 and 7.

Every patient with CD3G deficiency had evidence of autoimmunity. Patients aged 2 to 39 years had fewer naive and more memory CD4+ and CD8+ T cells. CD4+ cells were sorted into CD25-high CD127-low regulatory cells and CD25-low CD127-high conventional cells. The PCR used 52 TRBV and 13 TRBJ primers. Produced via immunoSEQ multiplex PCR; TCRdb's table is partial and in-frame only. The sample yields 30,000 to 40,000 clones, over 90% seen once. Germline V gene data show CDR1 as MDHEN and CDR2 as SYDVKM. The CDR3 runs 15 residues. This clone has only one observation. Its antigen is not known. Material: conventional CD4+ T cells sorted from blood. The sequence derives from a child aged 2 to 15 with CD3G deficiency. The rearrangement uses TRBV28 and TRBJ2-1, with 12 bases matching TRBD1. CDR3 in amino acids: CATCGSGQGANEQFF. The CDR3 DNA sequence: TGTGCTACCTGTGGGTCGGGACAGGGGGCGAATGAGCAGTTCTTC.